A selection of T cell receptor beta chains follows, all from one sample in a study of HIV-infected patients and healthy controls. TCRdb re-analysed the 5' RACE reads in MiXCR, keeping a single row per CDR3 protein. The sample yields over 5,000 distinct CDR3 sequences, 20% seen once. Sequences were derived from blood, sampled during antiretroviral therapy. The receptors derive from an adult with HIV infection. CDR3s include the opening cysteine and the closing phenylalanine or tryptophan. A D gene is named only where the DNA matches it firmly. Size is omitted from some rows. Given values are once, few, many or a class for expanded clones.

j_call: TRBJ2-1; clone_size: many; d_call: NA; v_call: TRBV29-1; cdr3_aa: CSVVVMDSPNNEQFF; cdr3_nt: TGCAGCGTCGTGGTCATGGACAGTCCGAACAATGAGCAGTTCTTC
j_call: TRBJ2-1; clone_size: NA; d_call: NA; v_call: TRBV7-9; cdr3_aa: CASSFIDSYNEQFF; cdr3_nt: TGTGCCAGCAGCTTTATTGATTCCTACAATGAGCAGTTCTTC
j_call: TRBJ1-5; clone_size: medium-sized; d_call: NA; v_call: TRBV20-1; cdr3_aa: CSARRRNQPQHF; cdr3_nt: TGCAGTGCTCGTAGACGAAATCAGCCCCAGCATTTT
j_call: TRBJ2-1; clone_size: medium-sized; d_call: TRBD2; v_call: TRBV3-1; cdr3_aa: CASSYMTSGGLATFSSYNEQFF; cdr3_nt: TGTGCCAGCAGCTATATGACTAGCGGGGGGTTAGCAACTTTTTCCTCCTACAATGAGCAGTTCTTC
j_call: TRBJ2-1; clone_size: many; d_call: TRBD2; v_call: TRBV6-2/TRBV6-3; cdr3_aa: CASRVSGANYNEQFF; cdr3_nt: TGTGCCAGCAGAGTTAGCGGGGCCAACTACAATGAGCAGTTCTTC
j_call: TRBJ2-5; clone_size: few; d_call: NA; v_call: TRBV29-1; cdr3_aa: CSVVWETQYF; cdr3_nt: TGCAGCGTTGTTTGGGAGACCCAGTACTTC
j_call: TRBJ2-5; clone_size: NA; d_call: TRBD2; v_call: TRBV6-6; cdr3_aa: CASSYSTSPETQYF; cdr3_nt: TGTGCCAGCAGTTACTCGACTAGCCCAGAGACCCAGTACTTC
j_call: TRBJ1-2; clone_size: many; d_call: TRBD1; v_call: TRBV18; cdr3_aa: CASSTGQGGFYGYTF; cdr3_nt: TGTGCCAGCTCAACCGGACAGGGGGGTTTCTATGGCTACACCTTC
j_call: TRBJ2-6; clone_size: few; d_call: TRBD1; v_call: TRBV13; cdr3_aa: CASSGETGVSSGANVLTF; cdr3_nt: TGTGCCAGCAGCGGGGAGACAGGGGTTAGCTCTGGGGCCAACGTCCTGACTTTC
j_call: TRBJ2-7; clone_size: medium-sized; d_call: TRBD2; v_call: TRBV6-5; cdr3_aa: CATRLAGEGEQYF; cdr3_nt: TGTGCCACCAGACTAGCGGGGGAAGGGGAGCAGTACTTC
j_call: TRBJ1-1; clone_size: many; d_call: NA; v_call: TRBV5-8; cdr3_aa: CASSLSGPNTEAFF; cdr3_nt: TGTGCCAGCAGCTTGTCGGGTCCGAACACTGAAGCTTTCTTT
j_call: TRBJ2-2; clone_size: NA; d_call: TRBD1; v_call: TRBV19; cdr3_aa: CASSLQGASTVELFF; cdr3_nt: TGTGCCAGTAGTCTGCAGGGGGCGAGCACCGTGGAGCTGTTTTTT
j_call: TRBJ2-3; clone_size: many; d_call: TRBD2; v_call: TRBV4-2; cdr3_aa: CASSPSILAGVDTQYF; cdr3_nt: TGTGCCAGCAGCCCAAGTATACTAGCGGGGGTAGATACGCAGTATTTT
j_call: TRBJ1-5; clone_size: medium-sized; d_call: NA; v_call: TRBV6-5; cdr3_aa: CASSYLLGSNQPQHF; cdr3_nt: TGTGCCAGCAGTTATCTCTTAGGGAGCAATCAGCCCCAGCATTTT
j_call: TRBJ2-2; clone_size: few; d_call: NA; v_call: TRBV2; cdr3_aa: CASRSTGSSGELFF; cdr3_nt: TGTGCCAGCAGATCCACAGGGTCATCCGGGGAGCTGTTTTTT
j_call: TRBJ2-4; clone_size: few; d_call: NA; v_call: TRBV14; cdr3_aa: CASSQDSGLQYF; cdr3_nt: TGTGCCAGCAGCCAAGATTCGGGGCTTCAGTACTTC
j_call: TRBJ2-5; clone_size: few; d_call: NA; v_call: TRBV7-6; cdr3_aa: CASSPGPGETQYF; cdr3_nt: TGTGCCAGCAGCCCCGGACCGGGAGAGACCCAGTACTTC
j_call: TRBJ1-1; clone_size: medium-sized; d_call: NA; v_call: TRBV9; cdr3_aa: CASSTRDLRPAEAFF; cdr3_nt: TGTGCCAGCAGCACCCGGGACCTAAGACCCGCTGAAGCTTTCTTT
j_call: TRBJ1-6; clone_size: medium-sized; d_call: NA; v_call: TRBV4-3; cdr3_aa: CASSQDKGSSYNSPLHF; cdr3_nt: TGCGCCAGCAGCCAAGACAAGGGAAGCTCCTATAATTCACCCCTCCACTTT
j_call: TRBJ2-5; clone_size: medium-sized; d_call: TRBD2; v_call: TRBV7-2; cdr3_aa: CASSLIYAGERETQYF; cdr3_nt: TGTGCCAGCAGCTTAATATATGCGGGGGAGCGTGAGACCCAGTACTTC
j_call: TRBJ1-1; clone_size: many; d_call: NA; v_call: TRBV28; cdr3_aa: CASSLAGLSTEAFF; cdr3_nt: TGTGCCAGCAGTTTAGCGGGGCTAAGCACTGAAGCTTTCTTT
j_call: TRBJ1-6; clone_size: NA; d_call: NA; v_call: TRBV12-3/TRBV12-4; cdr3_aa: CASSRGQRLSYNSPLHF; cdr3_nt: TGTGCCAGCAGTCGAGGGCAAAGGCTCTCCTATAATTCACCCCTCCACTTT
j_call: TRBJ2-5; clone_size: many; d_call: TRBD2; v_call: TRBV6-6; cdr3_aa: CASSSPSGVETQYF; cdr3_nt: TGTGCCAGCAGTTCCCCTAGCGGGGTCGAGACCCAGTACTTC
j_call: TRBJ2-2; clone_size: medium-sized; d_call: NA; v_call: TRBV6-6; cdr3_aa: CASSYSTQSAGELFF; cdr3_nt: TGTGCCAGCAGTTACTCGACACAGAGCGCCGGGGAGCTGTTTTTT
j_call: TRBJ2-3; clone_size: many; d_call: NA; v_call: TRBV4-1; cdr3_aa: CASSQDTGADTQYF; cdr3_nt: TGCGCCAGCAGCCAAGATACGGGGGCAGATACGCAGTATTTT
j_call: TRBJ2-3; clone_size: medium-sized; d_call: TRBD2; v_call: TRBV2; cdr3_aa: CASRGSGDADTQYF; cdr3_nt: TGTGCCAGCAGGGGAAGCGGGGACGCAGATACGCAGTATTTT
j_call: TRBJ1-4; clone_size: medium-sized; d_call: NA; v_call: TRBV5-1; cdr3_aa: CASKYSGGEKLFF; cdr3_nt: TGCGCCAGCAAGTACTCGGGGGGTGAAAAACTGTTTTTT
j_call: TRBJ1-6; clone_size: medium-sized; d_call: NA; v_call: TRBV15; cdr3_aa: CATSREGGGSSPLHF; cdr3_nt: TGTGCCACCAGCAGAGAAGGCGGAGGCAGCTCACCCCTCCACTTT
j_call: TRBJ1-2; clone_size: NA; d_call: NA; v_call: TRBV19; cdr3_aa: CASSIEGNYGYTF; cdr3_nt: TGTGCCAGTAGTATTGAGGGGAACTATGGCTACACCTTC
j_call: TRBJ2-7; clone_size: medium-sized; d_call: NA; v_call: TRBV11-1; cdr3_aa: CASSLAQGHPPSEQYF; cdr3_nt: TGTGCCAGCAGCTTGGCCCAAGGACACCCTCCATCCGAGCAGTACTTC
j_call: TRBJ2-3; clone_size: many; d_call: TRBD2; v_call: TRBV20-1; cdr3_aa: CSAREGGTSWLDTQYF; cdr3_nt: TGCAGTGCTAGAGAAGGAGGGACTAGCTGGCTTGATACGCAGTATTTT
j_call: TRBJ2-7; clone_size: NA; d_call: TRBD1; v_call: TRBV10-3; cdr3_aa: CAISARQGYEQYF; cdr3_nt: TGTGCCATCAGTGCGCGACAGGGTTACGAGCAGTACTTC
j_call: TRBJ1-5; clone_size: NA; d_call: TRBD1; v_call: TRBV9; cdr3_aa: CASRPRTGAHLSNQPQHF; cdr3_nt: TGTGCCAGCAGACCCAGGACAGGCGCTCATTTGAGCAATCAGCCCCAGCATTTT
j_call: TRBJ2-5; clone_size: medium-sized; d_call: NA; v_call: TRBV4-2; cdr3_aa: CASSQDRGTVQETQYF; cdr3_nt: TGTGCCAGCAGCCAAGATCGGGGGACAGTACAAGAGACCCAGTACTTC
j_call: TRBJ1-2; clone_size: NA; d_call: NA; v_call: TRBV12-3/TRBV12-4; cdr3_aa: CASSFPTWGGYTF; cdr3_nt: TGTGCCAGCAGTTTCCCGACATGGGGCGGCTACACCTTC
j_call: TRBJ1-2; clone_size: large; d_call: NA; v_call: TRBV3-1; cdr3_aa: CASSPLGAYGYTF; cdr3_nt: TGTGCCAGCAGCCCCCTAGGTGCCTATGGCTACACCTTC
j_call: TRBJ1-6; clone_size: NA; d_call: NA; v_call: TRBV5-4; cdr3_aa: CASSLGLSSDSPLHF; cdr3_nt: TGTGCCAGCAGCTTGGGTCTTAGTAGTGACTCACCCCTCCACTTT
j_call: TRBJ2-1; clone_size: NA; d_call: TRBD2; v_call: TRBV7-2; cdr3_aa: CASSGPGPLAGPYNEQFF; cdr3_nt: TGTGCCAGCAGCGGCCCTGGGCCCCTAGCGGGCCCCTACAATGAGCAGTTCTTC
j_call: TRBJ1-5; clone_size: medium-sized; d_call: NA; v_call: TRBV19; cdr3_aa: CASTPQPGGNQPQHF; cdr3_nt: TGTGCCAGTACCCCGCAACCCGGCGGCAATCAGCCCCAGCATTTT
j_call: TRBJ1-5; clone_size: many; d_call: NA; v_call: TRBV7-2; cdr3_aa: CASSSLGSNQPQHF; cdr3_nt: TGTGCCAGCAGCTCCCTGGGGAGCAATCAGCCCCAGCATTTT
j_call: TRBJ2-3; clone_size: medium-sized; d_call: TRBD2; v_call: TRBV11-2; cdr3_aa: CASSLEGGGARKTQYF; cdr3_nt: TGTGCCAGCAGCTTAGAGGGCGGGGGGGCGAGGAAGACGCAGTATTTT
j_call: TRBJ1-1; clone_size: medium-sized; d_call: TRBD1; v_call: TRBV25-1; cdr3_aa: CASSETTGRNTEAFF; cdr3_nt: TGTGCCAGCAGTGAGACGACAGGGAGGAACACTGAAGCTTTCTTT
j_call: TRBJ1-2; clone_size: once; d_call: NA; v_call: TRBV12-3/TRBV12-4; cdr3_aa: CASSFSGPPEDYGYTF; cdr3_nt: TGTGCCAGCAGTTTCAGTGGGCCTCCGGAGGACTATGGCTACACCTTC
j_call: TRBJ1-4; clone_size: many; d_call: NA; v_call: TRBV20-1; cdr3_aa: CSASAGINEKLFF; cdr3_nt: TGCAGTGCTAGTGCGGGAATTAATGAAAAACTGTTTTTT
j_call: TRBJ1-6; clone_size: medium-sized; d_call: NA; v_call: TRBV28; cdr3_aa: CASRGLNSPLHF; cdr3_nt: TGTGCCAGCAGGGGATTAAATTCACCCCTCCACTTT
j_call: TRBJ2-2; clone_size: medium-sized; d_call: NA; v_call: TRBV24-1; cdr3_aa: CATSGNGELFF; cdr3_nt: TGTGCCACCAGTGGGAACGGGGAGCTGTTTTTT
j_call: TRBJ2-7; clone_size: medium-sized; d_call: TRBD2; v_call: TRBV11-2; cdr3_aa: CASQRSGGYEQYF; cdr3_nt: TGTGCCAGCCAGAGGAGCGGGGGTTACGAGCAGTACTTC
j_call: TRBJ1-1; clone_size: medium-sized; d_call: NA; v_call: TRBV4-1; cdr3_aa: CASSQVWSSSEAFF; cdr3_nt: TGCGCCAGCAGCCAAGTGTGGTCATCCTCTGAAGCTTTCTTT
j_call: TRBJ2-1; clone_size: medium-sized; d_call: TRBD2; v_call: TRBV29-1; cdr3_aa: CSVGAGGPYYNEQFF; cdr3_nt: TGCAGCGTTGGAGCGGGGGGGCCCTACTACAATGAGCAGTTCTTC
j_call: TRBJ2-3; clone_size: medium-sized; d_call: TRBD2; v_call: TRBV20-1; cdr3_aa: CSARDQWTSATDTQYF; cdr3_nt: TGCAGTGCTAGAGATCAGTGGACTAGTGCCACAGATACGCAGTATTTT
j_call: TRBJ1-4; clone_size: medium-sized; d_call: NA; v_call: TRBV9; cdr3_aa: CASSPSYGHQKLFF; cdr3_nt: TGTGCCAGCAGCCCATCCTACGGACACCAAAAACTGTTTTTT
j_call: TRBJ2-1; clone_size: NA; d_call: TRBD2; v_call: TRBV7-9; cdr3_aa: CASSQLAGANNEQFF; cdr3_nt: TGTGCCAGCAGCCAACTAGCGGGGGCGAACAATGAGCAGTTCTTC
j_call: TRBJ1-1; clone_size: medium-sized; d_call: TRBD1; v_call: TRBV29-1; cdr3_aa: CSVEDQIASGGRNTEAFF; cdr3_nt: TGCAGCGTTGAAGATCAGATAGCGTCAGGGGGCAGGAACACTGAAGCTTTCTTT